A single sample gave rise to the 28 T cell receptor beta chains below, sequenced in a study of cytomegalovirus exposure and HLA in healthy donors. Both 60 Vbeta primers and 13 Jbeta primers went into the PCR. TCRdb's copy holds only in-frame clones and misses some; the assay was immunoSEQ multiplex PCR. Among approximately 150,000 clones listed, approximately 71% were seen once. Sample: PBMCs. Receptors were obtained from a young man in good health and CMV-seropositive.

CDR3 region: CASTPPRDSNEQYF. The CDR3 DNA sequence: TGTGCCAGCACCCCCCCCCGGGACTCTAACGAGCAGTACTTC. The chain joins TRBV6-1 to TRBJ2-7; D might be TRBD2 (6 bases). Germline V gene lookup returns CDR1 MNHNS and CDR2 SASEGT. This CDR3 is 14 amino acids long. Trimming removed 7 bases at V and 5 bases at J, with 18 bases between.

The chain links TRBV18 to TRBJ1-5, with a weak D call TRBD1 (6 bases). The CDR3 has 15 residues. Trimming took 3 bases from V and 4 from J, leaving 13 bases between them. Germline values: CDR1 KGHSH, CDR2 LQKENI. The CDR3 region has the DNA TGTGCCAGCTCACCTTCGAAGGGGGGGAATCAGCCCCAGCATTTT. Residues: CASSPSKGGNQPQHF.

The V and J genes are TRBV5-4 and TRBJ2-7; 10 nucleotides agree with TRBD2. This CDR3 contains 14 residues. With 3 bases clipped from V and 2 bases from J, the junction kept 2 bases outside the gene matches. Germline CDR1 is SGHNT and CDR2 is YYREEE (reference sequence). Here the CDR3 reads CASSSSGSPYEQYF. In DNA, the CDR3 is TGTGCCAGCAGCTCTAGCGGGAGCCCCTACGAGCAGTACTTC.

The gene calls are TRBV28 and TRBJ1-1; the match to TRBD1 covers 8 bases. The CDR3 covers 16 residues. The germline V gene has CDR1 MDHEN and CDR2 SYDVKM. The ends lost 5 bases at V and 10 bases at J; junction bases unmatched: 18. CDR3 DNA sequence: TGTGCCAGCAGTCCAATCATCGTCCGGGACAGGTTTACAGCTTTCTTT. Translated, it gives CASSPIIVRDRFTAFF.

The chain uses TRBV6-1 and TRBJ2-4, with 11 bases aligning to TRBD2. Germline CDR1 is MNHNS and CDR2 is SASEGT. This CDR3 has 17 amino acids. The ends lost 6 bases at V and 2 bases at J; junction bases unmatched: 9. The CDR3 DNA sequence: TGTGCCAGCAGGGAACTAGCGGGAGTTGGGACCAAAAACATTCAGTACTTC. Translation: CASRELAGVGTKNIQYF.

The V call is TRBV11-2, the J call TRBJ1-3; D may be TRBD1 (5 bases). Germline CDR1 and CDR2: SGHAT and FQNNGV. V lost 0 bases to trimming and J lost 4 bases, with 13 bases between them. The CDR3 has 16 amino acids. CDR3 residues: CASSLDPRVLGNTIYF. The CDR3 DNA is TGTGCCAGCAGCTTAGATCCCAGGGTCTTAGGAAACACCATATATTTT.

The chain links TRBV28 to TRBJ2-1, with D uncertain. Germline V gene data show CDR1 as MDHEN and CDR2 as SYDVKM. Between the trimmed V and J ends, which lost 5 bases and 7 bases, there was a span of 6 bases. This CDR3 is 11 amino acids long. The DNA of the CDR3 is TGTGCCAGCAGTCCGAGGAATGAGCAGTTCTTC. Its translation is CASSPRNEQFF.

This clone came up once. The chain couples TRBV4-1 to TRBJ2-1; 10 nucleotides line up with TRBD1. Germline V gene lookup returns CDR1 MGHRA and CDR2 YSYEKL. The CDR3 spans 15 residues. Unmatched junction bases numbered 4, after V lost 4 bases and J lost 4 bases. The CDR3 coding sequence is TGCGCCAGCAGCCCTGGACAGGGGGGTTACAATGAGCAGTTCTTC. Translating it yields CASSPGQGGYNEQFF.

This clone appeared once. This chain uses TRBV4-2 with TRBJ2-4; no definite D call. The germline V gene has CDR1 LGHNA and CDR2 YNFKEQ. CDR3 length: 19 amino acids. The germline V and J ends were trimmed by 2 bases and 3 bases, with 23 bases remaining between them. CDR3 in DNA: TGTGCCAGCAGCCAATACACCGCCACGGAGATCCCGAACAAAAACATTCAGTACTTC. Its translation is CASSQYTATEIPNKNIQYF.

The rearrangement joins TRBV18 to TRBJ1-4; tentative D call: TRBD1 (5 bases). The CDR3 runs to 15 residues. Trimming took off 6 bases at V and 7 bases at J, with 18 bases between the two ends. In germline, CDR1 is KGHSH, CDR2 LQKENI. In nucleotides, the CDR3 is TGTGCCAGCTCCCTTCTTGAGGGGAGGGGTGAAAAACTGTTTTTT. This encodes CASSLLEGRGEKLFF.

This clone was seen more than once but under ten times. The rearrangement links TRBV2 to TRBJ2-1; 8 bases align to TRBD2. V gave up 6 bases and J gave up 8 bases; unmatched junction bases: 12. The CDR3 has 15 amino acids. CDR1 and CDR2 (germline): SNHLY, FYNNEI. The DNA of the CDR3 is TGTGCCAGCAGGTCAGCGGGAGAGCAATCCGATGAGCAGTTCTTC. This translates into CASRSAGEQSDEQFF. The full variable domain, completed using reference TRBV2 and TRBJ2-1, is EPEVTQTPSHQVTQMGQEVILRCVPISNHLYFYWYRQILGQKVEFLVSFYNNEISEKSEIFDDQFSVERPDGSNFTLKIRSTKLEDSAMYFCASRSAGEQSDEQFFGPGTRLTVL.

The gene calls are TRBV15 and TRBJ2-3; 12 bases map to TRBD2. This CDR3 has 16 residues. V lost 2 bases, J lost 4 bases, and 4 bases stayed unmatched. The V gene's germline CDR1 is LNHNV and CDR2 YYDKDF (reference sequence). CDR3: CATSRHLAGGPDTQYF. CDR3 DNA: TGTGCCACCAGCAGACATCTAGCGGGAGGGCCAGATACGCAGTATTTT.

The V gene is TRBV18, the J gene TRBJ2-5, with D tentatively TRBD1 (5 bases). V was cut by 4 bases and J by 2 bases, with 14 bases left in between. From germline, CDR1 is KGHSH and CDR2 LQKENI. This CDR3 region has 15 residues. Here the CDR3 DNA reads TGTGCCAGCTCACGGTTACAGACAGTGCAAGAGACCCAGTACTTC. It translates to CASSRLQTVQETQYF.

The V gene is TRBV19, the J gene TRBJ2-2; 8 positions agree with TRBD1. Losses at the gene ends were 4 bases for V and 2 bases for J; bases not matched to a gene: 3. Germline values: CDR1 LNHDA, CDR2 SQIVND (reference sequence). There are 15 residues in the CDR3. CDR3 residues: CASSKGQANTGELFF. Here the CDR3 DNA reads TGTGCCAGTAGTAAGGGACAGGCCAACACCGGGGAGCTGTTTTTT.

This chain connects TRBV10-3 to TRBJ2-3; D perhaps matches TRBD1 (5 bases). V was pared by 3 bases and J by 2 bases, with 12 bases between. The CDR3 runs 15 residues. CDR1 ENHRY and CDR2 SYGVKD come from the germline V gene. The CDR3 loop reads CAISERTQYTDTQYF. CDR3 coding DNA: TGTGCCATCAGTGAAAGGACACAATACACAGATACGCAGTATTTT.

This clone is a singleton in its sample. This rearrangement joins TRBV5-1 to TRBJ1-1; 8 nucleotides align to TRBD1. Losses at the gene ends were 2 bases for V and 0 bases for J; bases not matched to a gene: 3. This CDR3 has 15 amino acids. The germline CDR1 and CDR2 sequences are SGHRS and YFSETQ. This CDR3 reads CASSFGQGMNTEAFF. CDR3 DNA sequence: TGCGCCAGCAGCTTCGGACAGGGAATGAACACTGAAGCTTTCTTT.

The V call is TRBV5-1, the J call TRBJ2-5; tentative D call: TRBD2 (6 bases). The germline CDR1 and CDR2 sequences are SGHRS and YFSETQ. CDR3 length equals 14 residues. Trimming took off 0 bases at V and 5 bases at J, with 11 bases between the two ends. CDR3 protein: CASSLAREKETQYF. In DNA form, the CDR3 reads TGCGCCAGCAGCTTGGCCCGGGAGAAGGAGACCCAGTACTTC.

The chain links TRBV18 to TRBJ1-1; perhaps TRBD1 as D (5 bases). The CDR3 consists of 16 residues. V was trimmed by 3 bases and J by 6 bases, leaving 20 bases between them. CDR1 KGHSH and CDR2 LQKENI come from the germline V gene. This CDR3 is CASSPQEPGIGAEAFF. The CDR3 bases are TGTGCCAGCTCACCCCAAGAGCCAGGGATAGGAGCTGAAGCTTTCTTT. Together with reference TRBV18 and TRBJ1-1, the CDR3 gives the full variable domain: NAGVMQNPRHLVRRRGQEARLRCSPMKGHSHVYWYRQLPEEGLKFMVYLQKENIIDESGMPKERFSAEFPKEGPSILRIQQVVRGDSAAYFCASSPQEPGIGAEAFFGQGTRLTVV.

The chain couples TRBV5-1 to TRBJ2-3; 9 bases are shared with TRBD1. Losses at the gene ends were 0 bases for V and 6 bases for J; bases not matched to a gene: 5. This CDR3 contains 15 residues. CDR1 is SGHRS, CDR2 YFSETQ, per germline. The CDR3 spells CASSLGDRDLDTQYF. The DNA for the CDR3 is TGCGCCAGCAGCTTGGGGGACAGGGACTTGGATACGCAGTATTTT.

This sequence joins TRBV6-1 and TRBJ1-6; D is unresolved. This CDR3 has 13 amino acids. Germline loops: CDR1 MNHNS, CDR2 SASEGT. The germline V and J ends were trimmed by 5 bases and 7 bases, with 9 bases remaining between them. The CDR3 bases are TGTGCCAGCAGTAGCCAGGTCAATTCACCCCTCCACTTT. It specifies CASSSQVNSPLHF.

The CDR3 DNA reads TGTGCCAGCAGTTTAGACAACCACAACAACGAGCAGTACTTC. It yields the protein CASSLDNHNNEQYF. V and J are TRBV27 and TRBJ2-7, with D hard to call. CDR3 length: 14 amino acids. V was pared by 2 bases and J by 5 bases, with 13 bases between. Per germline, CDR1 MNHEY and CDR2 SMNVEV (reference sequence).

On this clone itself: Other DNA sequences within the sample encode an identical CDR3. The rearrangement links TRBV7-2 to TRBJ2-7; 10 bases align to TRBD2. The trim removed 2 bases at V and 3 bases at J, leaving 13 bases unmatched. Per germline, CDR1 SGHTA and CDR2 FQGNSA. The CDR3 length is 18 residues. The CDR3 sequence: CASSLFPPTAGGVYEQYF. For the CDR3, the DNA is TGTGCCAGCAGCTTATTCCCCCCGACAGCGGGAGGGGTCTACGAGCAGTACTTC.

The chain has TRBV6-5 and TRBJ1-5; D is possibly TRBD1 (5 bases). Germline CDR1 reads MNHEY; CDR2 reads SVGAGI. The CDR3 runs 13 residues. Trimming stripped 2 bases from V and 4 bases from J, with 6 bases between. The CDR3 nucleotides are TGTGCCAGCAGTTACGGGGGGAATCAGCCCCAGCATTTT. Protein sequence: CASSYGGNQPQHF.

The chain links TRBV7-3 to TRBJ2-1, with D tentatively TRBD2 (6 bases). The germline gives CDR1 SGHTA, CDR2 FQGTGA. This CDR3 contains 14 residues. V lost 3 bases to trimming and J lost 8 bases, with 14 bases between them. The DNA for the CDR3 is TGTGCCAGCAGCTTGGGCGGGATGGTGGATGAGCAGTTCTTC. This codes for CASSLGGMVDEQFF.

V gene TRBV4-1 combines with J gene TRBJ1-4, with D maybe TRBD1 (6 bases). The CDR3 runs 17 residues. Germline CDR1 reads MGHRA; CDR2 reads YSYEKL. V was pared by 3 bases and J by 4 bases, with 18 bases between. DNA for the CDR3: TGCGCCAGCAGCCAGAGGCGAATGGGACAACTTAATGAAAAACTGTTTTTT. Residues: CASSQRRMGQLNEKLFF.

The chain joins TRBV30 to TRBJ1-4; D remains ambiguous. V was trimmed by 2 bases and J by 7 bases, leaving 11 bases between them. Germline-derived CDR1 and CDR2 are GTSNPN and SVGIG (reference sequence). The length of the CDR3 is 13 residues. In DNA form, the CDR3 reads TGTGCCTGGAGTCCGGGGTCAGGTGAAAAACTGTTTTTT. Amino acid sequence: CAWSPGSGEKLFF.

This chain links TRBV28 with TRBJ1-2, with D maybe TRBD1 (6 bases). V was cut by 6 bases and J by 2 bases, with 19 bases left in between. CDR1 and CDR2 (germline): MDHEN, SYDVKM. CDR3 length: 16 amino acids. In DNA form, the CDR3 reads TGTGCCAGCAGCACCACGATAGAGACAGGAAACTATGGCTACACCTTC. It codes for CASSTTIETGNYGYTF.

Concerning this clone: Other DNA sequences in the sample encode the same CDR3. This chain joins TRBV6-1 and TRBJ2-7; D gene uncertain. Looked up from germline, CDR1 is MNHNS and CDR2 is SASEGT. The CDR3 totals 11 residues. V dropped 6 bases and J dropped 3 bases, with 6 bases sitting between them. CDR3 residues: CASSRGYEQYF. The CDR3 nucleotides are TGTGCCAGCAGCCGAGGCTACGAGCAGTACTTC.